This entry is about one T cell receptor (beta chain). The CDR3 consists of 15 residues. From germline, CDR1 is SNHLY and CDR2 FYNNEI. The sample is drawn from a study of blood T cells in healthy people across ages. Then a second PCR, running roughly 6 to 11 cycles, was carried out with a sample-barcoded 5' primer and a J-beta primer mix. Using its own MiXCR run on the 5' RACE reads, TCRdb lists one record per CDR3 protein. The table lists some 780,000 distinct CDR3 sequences, about 61% of them singletons, with roughly 25% in the top ten. The receptor was derived from a man aged 35 to 55 in good health. The chain links TRBV2 to TRBJ2-7, with D perhaps TRBD1 (6 bases). The J call may be faulty, since TRBJ2-5 better matches the DNA end. The sample comprised blood. CDR3 coding DNA: TGTGCCAGCAGTGAAACGACAGGCCTTTGGGAGACCCAGTACTTC. Translating gives CASSETTGLWETQYF.